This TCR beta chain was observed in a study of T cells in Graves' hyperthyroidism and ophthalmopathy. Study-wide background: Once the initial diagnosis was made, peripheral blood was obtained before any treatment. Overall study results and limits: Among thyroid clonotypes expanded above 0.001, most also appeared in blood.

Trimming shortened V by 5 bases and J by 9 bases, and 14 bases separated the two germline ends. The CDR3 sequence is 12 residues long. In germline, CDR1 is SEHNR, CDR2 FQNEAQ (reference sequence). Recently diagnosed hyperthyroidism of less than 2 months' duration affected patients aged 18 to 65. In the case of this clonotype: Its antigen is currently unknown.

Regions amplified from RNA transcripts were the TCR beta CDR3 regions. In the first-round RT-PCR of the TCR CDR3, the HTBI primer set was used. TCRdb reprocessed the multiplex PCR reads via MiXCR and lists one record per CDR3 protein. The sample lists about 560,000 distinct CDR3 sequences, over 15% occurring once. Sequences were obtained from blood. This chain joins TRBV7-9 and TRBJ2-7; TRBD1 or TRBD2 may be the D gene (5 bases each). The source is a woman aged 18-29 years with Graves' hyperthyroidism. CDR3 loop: CASSEGWDGQYF. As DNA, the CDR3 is TGTGCCAGCAGCGAGGGTTGGGACGGGCAGTACTTC.